The 30 T cell receptor beta chains below all came from one sample that was sequenced in a study of T cells expressing NK-cell markers (dated by TCRdb to the early 2020s). The library was generated by 5' RACE. This sample was sequenced with an Illumina HiSeq 2000. The reads were reprocessed in TCRdb, with one entry per CDR3 protein sequence and no accompanying DNA. Per the sample table, the count is fewer than 200,000 distinct CDR3 sequences. Together, the top ten hold around 18% of the sample. Sequencing used blood T cells: a sorted CD56 or NKG2C T cell subset, CD4+ or CD8+ T cells, or bulk PBMC T cells (not recorded which). All receptors come from a woman between 18 and 70 years old in good health.

V is TRBV7-2 and J is TRBJ2-2; the D call of TRBD2 rests on TCRdb alone, since no DNA is present to check it. From germline, CDR1 is SGHTA and CDR2 FQGNSA. This CDR3 has 16 amino acids. The CDR3 region is CASSLVSLAGTGELFF.

This chain links TRBV2 with TRBJ2-6; TCRdb selects TRBD1, and the lack of DNA leaves this call unchecked. CDR3 length: 14 amino acids. CDR1 SNHLY and CDR2 FYNNEI come from the germline V gene. CDR3 amino acids: CASLRTAGANVLTF.

The chain couples TRBV7-3 to TRBJ2-3; TCRdb's D call of TRBD2 is untestable without DNA. Per germline, CDR1 SGHTA and CDR2 FQGTGA. The CDR3 has 15 amino acids. The CDR3 is CASSSGTSNTDTQYF.

The rearrangement uses TRBV25-1 and TRBJ2-7; TCRdb gives TRBD2 as the D gene, but with no DNA this cannot be confirmed. The CDR3 runs to 18 residues. Germline V gives CDR1 MGHDK, CDR2 SYGVNS. The CDR3 sequence: CASSEGLAGAMSFYEQYF.

The gene calls are TRBV5-1 and TRBJ2-1; TCRdb selects TRBD2, and the lack of DNA leaves this call unchecked. This CDR3 spans 16 amino acids. From germline, CDR1 is SGHRS and CDR2 YFSETQ. The CDR3 sequence is CASSWGIGGDYNEQFF. The full variable domain, in which reference TRBV5-1 and TRBJ2-1 provide the parts outside the CDR3, is KAGVTQTPRYLIKTRGQQVTLSCSPISGHRSVSWYQQTPGQGLQFLFEYFSETQRNKGNFPGRFSGRQFSNSRSEMNVSTLELGDSALYLCASSWGIGGDYNEQFFGPGTRLTVL.

This chain connects TRBV14 to TRBJ1-4. This CDR3 comprises 15 residues. CDR1 and CDR2 (germline): SGHDN, FVKESK. This chain's CDR3 is CASSQDQGLAEKLFF.

The chain links TRBV25-1 to TRBJ2-5; TCRdb picks TRBD1, but there is no DNA to check that call. The CDR3 spans 15 residues. The germline V gene has CDR1 MGHDK and CDR2 SYGVNS. CDR3 sequence reads: CASSDYVRGPETQYF.

The CDR3 sequence: CASSLTEIQPQHF. The chain carries TRBV7-9 and TRBJ1-5; checking the TCRdb D call of TRBD1 is not possible without DNA. The germline CDR1 and CDR2 sequences are SEHNR and FQNEAQ (reference sequence). There are 13 residues in the CDR3. The full variable domain, with the rest looked up from reference TRBV7-9 and TRBJ1-5, is DTGVSQNPRHKITKRGQNVTFRCDPISEHNRLYWYRQTLGQGPEFLTYFQNEAQLEKSRLLSDRFSAERPKGSFSTLEIQRTEQGDSAMYLCASSLTEIQPQHFGDGTRLSIL.

This CDR3 reads CASRSGGTGSEQYF. The chain uses TRBV6-2 or TRBV6-3 and TRBJ2-7; no DNA is available, so the TRBD2 call from TCRdb remains unchecked. Germline-derived CDR1 and CDR2 are MNHEY and SVGEGT. The CDR3 has 14 residues.

The chain couples TRBV20-1 to TRBJ2-3; TCRdb reports TRBD1, a call that lacks DNA to check it against. CDR1 is DFQATT, CDR2 SNEGSKA, per germline (reference sequence). This CDR3 is built from 15 residues. The CDR3 is CSARDPRGATDTQYF.

This chain links TRBV20-1 with TRBJ1-5. From germline, CDR1 is DFQATT and CDR2 SNEGSKA (reference sequence). This CDR3 spans 14 amino acids. CDR3: CSARERISNQPQHF.

The V and J genes are TRBV21-1 and TRBJ1-2; the TCRdb D gene call, TRBD1, has no DNA to confirm it. TRBV21-1 is a recognized pseudogene. The CDR3 is 17 amino acids. The CDR3 protein is CASSKAGQGLSNYGYTF.

The chain recombines TRBV6-2 or TRBV6-3 with TRBJ2-7. The germline V gene encodes CDR1 MNHEY and CDR2 SVGEGT. The CDR3 runs to 13 residues. CDR3 residues: CASSYSNMNEQYF.

This sequence joins TRBV12-3 or TRBV12-4 and TRBJ1-2. This CDR3 is built from 15 residues. CDR3 sequence reads: CASSLWAEANYGYTF.

The chain recombines TRBV20-1 with TRBJ2-7; TCRdb's D call of TRBD2 is untestable without DNA. Germline CDR1 DFQATT, CDR2 SNEGSKA (reference sequence). This CDR3 region has 15 residues. CDR3 sequence: CSARDAAGGPYEQYF.

This chain links TRBV15 with TRBJ1-2; absent DNA, TCRdb's TRBD1 call cannot be checked. Per the germline V gene, CDR1 is LNHNV and CDR2 is YYDKDF (reference sequence). The CDR3 covers 12 residues. CDR3 residues: CATSTDRVGYTF.

The V gene is TRBV7-8, the J gene TRBJ2-7; there is no DNA to check the TCRdb D call of TRBD1. The CDR3 sequence is 13 residues long. Germline V CDR1 and CDR2: SGHVS, FQNEAQ. Here the CDR3 reads CASSLVGGGEQYF.

The gene calls are TRBV12-3 or TRBV12-4 and TRBJ1-5. The CDR3 has 13 residues. The CDR3 loop is CASRMLSNQPQHF.

The chain has TRBV20-1 and TRBJ2-1; the TCRdb call, TRBD2, lacks DNA for checking. Germline CDR1 is DFQATT and CDR2 is SNEGSKA (reference sequence). The CDR3 has 15 residues. The CDR3 loop is CSVRGPGTISLEQFF.

The chain carries TRBV7-6 and TRBJ2-3; TCRdb's assignment of TRBD1 cannot be checked, as there is no DNA. Per germline, CDR1 SGHVS and CDR2 FNYEAQ. This CDR3 spans 15 amino acids. The CDR3 protein is CASSLRRGNTDTQYF.

This chain connects TRBV7-6 to TRBJ2-1; the D call of TRBD1 rests on TCRdb alone, since no DNA is present to check it. In germline, CDR1 is SGHVS, CDR2 FNYEAQ. The CDR3 contains 15 residues. CDR3 loop: CASSPGPPVRDEQFF.

The chain joins TRBV12-3 or TRBV12-4 to TRBJ2-7; the TCRdb D gene call, TRBD1, has no DNA to confirm it. CDR3 length: 14 amino acids. CDR3 loop: CASSPLGQAAEQYF.

This chain uses TRBV5-1 with TRBJ2-3; TCRdb calls TRBD2, which cannot be checked without DNA. Per germline, CDR1 SGHRS and CDR2 YFSETQ. CDR3 length: 17 amino acids. The CDR3 loop is CASSSGLAGGPTDTQYF.

CDR3 residues: CASSWQGNYNEQFF. This chain uses TRBV7-3 with TRBJ2-1; without DNA, the TCRdb call of TRBD1 cannot be checked. The CDR3 loop spans 14 amino acids. Germline V gene lookup returns CDR1 SGHTA and CDR2 FQGTGA.

V usage is TRBV7-9 and J usage is TRBJ1-5; the TCRdb call, TRBD1, lacks DNA for checking. From germline, CDR1 is SEHNR and CDR2 FQNEAQ (reference sequence). The CDR3 runs 14 residues. The CDR3 loop reads CASSLGQINQPQHF.

J is TRBJ2-2 and V is TRBV5-1; TCRdb proposes TRBD1, but this gene call is untestable without DNA. The CDR3 has 17 amino acids. Per germline, CDR1 SGHRS and CDR2 YFSETQ. The CDR3 loop is CASSLGQFYVNTGELFF.

The CDR3 sequence: CASSLVGAGYNEQFF. The gene calls are TRBV12-3 or TRBV12-4 and TRBJ2-1; TCRdb gives TRBD1 as the D gene, but with no DNA this cannot be confirmed. This CDR3 spans 15 amino acids.

The V and J genes are TRBV10-3 and TRBJ2-1; TCRdb names TRBD1, which stays unverified in the absence of DNA. Germline CDR1 ENHRY, CDR2 SYGVKD. The CDR3 contains 13 residues. CDR3 loop: CAISLDRNNEQFF.

The chain couples TRBV28 to TRBJ2-2; the D call from TCRdb, TRBD1, cannot be confirmed without DNA. Germline V gives CDR1 MDHEN, CDR2 SYDVKM. There are 16 residues in the CDR3. The CDR3 sequence: CASSDPRRANTGELFF.

V and J are TRBV11-2 and TRBJ2-7; TCRdb indicates TRBD1, and absent DNA this call remains unverified. The CDR3 has 16 amino acids. Germline V CDR1 and CDR2: SGHAT, FQNNGV. The CDR3 sequence: CASSFLRGRSSGEQYF. Together with reference TRBV11-2 and TRBJ2-7, the CDR3 gives the full variable domain: EAGVAQSPRYKIIEKRQSVAFWCNPISGHATLYWYQQILGQGPKLLIQFQNNGVVDDSQLPKDRFSAERLKGVDSTLKIQPAKLEDSAVYLCASSFLRGRSSGEQYFGPGTRLTVT.